A selection of T cell receptor beta chains follows, all from one sample in a study of blood T cell repertoires in COVID-19. TCRdb's copy holds only in-frame clones and misses some; the assay was immunoSEQ multiplex PCR. The profile shows around 230,000 clones, approximately 80% of them singletons. Sequencing was done on a sample of peripheral blood. All receptors come from a middle-aged man who had recovered from COVID-19. The CDR3 runs from the conserved cysteine through the conserved F or W. D genes are given only for firm matches. Some rows mark clone size as missing; the rest say once, few, many or name a class of expanded clone.

v_gene	j_gene	d_gene	abundance	len	CDR3aa	CDR3nt
TRBV19	TRBJ1-2	TRBD1	.	14	CASSSAGQEHGYTF	TGTGCCAGTAGTTCGGCGGGACAGGAACATGGCTACACCTTC
TRBV4-3	TRBJ2-3	.	few	18	CASSLGLQTIRARDTQYF	TGCGCCAGCAGCCTAGGACTCCAGACGATACGAGCCCGAGATACGCAGTATTTT
TRBV5-5	TRBJ2-4	TRBD1	once	18	CASSLEVGQGETKNIQYF	TGTGCCAGCAGCTTAGAAGTTGGACAGGGAGAAACCAAAAACATTCAGTACTTC
TRBV1	TRBJ2-3	.	.	14	CTSSQPQTGDTQYF	TGCACCAGCAGCCAACCCCAAACAGGGGATACGCAGTATTTT
TRBV30	TRBJ1-2	.	once	14	CAWSVWSPALGGTF	TGTGCCTGGAGTGTATGGTCTCCAGCTCTAGGCGGTACCTTC
TRBV2	TRBJ2-7	.	few	12	CASRVSAYEQYF	TGTGCCAGCAGAGTCAGCGCCTACGAGCAGTACTTC
TRBV6-6	TRBJ1-1	.	.	14	CASSPGSSYTEAFF	TGTGCCAGCAGCCCGGGGTCCTCCTACACTGAAGCTTTCTTT
TRBV30	TRBJ1-1	.	.	13	CAWSVSRETEAFF	TGTGCCTGGAGTGTATCCAGGGAAACTGAAGCTTTCTTT
TRBV2	TRBJ2-2	.	few	13	CASSEGAAGELFF	TGTGCCAGCAGTGAGGGAGCGGCCGGGGAGCTGTTTTTT
TRBV3-1/TRBV3-2	TRBJ1-3	TRBD1	.	11	CASSQEDREYF	TGTGCCAGCAGCCAAGAGGACAGGGAATATTTT
TRBV19	TRBJ2-1	TRBD2	.	16	CASKGVAGGSYNEQFF	TGTGCCAGTAAAGGTGTAGCGGGGGGATCCTACAATGAGCAGTTCTTC
TRBV6-5	TRBJ1-4	.	.	13	CASSRPGSEKLFF	TGTGCCAGCAGTAGACCAGGGTCTGAAAAACTGTTTTTT
TRBV3-1/TRBV3-2	TRBJ2-1	.	.	11	CASSVRDEQFF	TGTGCCAGCTCCGTGCGGGATGAGCAGTTCTTC
TRBV6-5	TRBJ1-6	.	.	14	CASRGLPGNSPLHF	TGTGCCAGCAGGGGTCTACCGGGAAATTCACCCCTCCACTTT
TRBV6-6	TRBJ2-7	TRBD1	.	14	CATLAGDRVFEQYF	TGTGCCACACTAGCCGGGGACAGGGTGTTCGAGCAGTACTTC
TRBV5-6	TRBJ2-1	.	.	13	CASSFLQLVRQFF	TGTGCCAGCAGCTTCCTCCAGCTAGTGCGGCAGTTCTTC
TRBV3-1/TRBV3-2	TRBJ2-3	TRBD2	.	16	CASSQRAGVNPDTQYF	TGTGCCAGCAGTCAGAGAGCGGGAGTTAATCCAGATACGCAGTATTTT
TRBV6-5	TRBJ1-2	.	once	16	CASSYTNLRGNYGYTF	TGTGCCAGCAGTTACACTAACCTCCGAGGGAACTATGGCTACACCTTC
TRBV28	TRBJ1-1	.	.	12	CASSLGYTEAFF	TGTGCCAGCAGTCTCGGTTACACTGAAGCTTTCTTT
TRBV10-1	TRBJ2-7	TRBD1	.	14	CASSHGTGDYEQYF	TGCGCCAGCAGTCATGGGACAGGGGATTACGAGCAGTACTTC
TRBV19	TRBJ2-1	TRBD2	once	14	CASSIILAGDEQFF	TGTGCCAGTAGTATCATACTAGCGGGAGATGAGCAGTTCTTC
TRBV5-5	TRBJ2-2	TRBD2	few	16	CASSPGLAENTGELFF	TGTGCCAGCAGCCCCGGACTAGCGGAGAACACCGGGGAGCTGTTTTTT
TRBV12-3/TRBV12-4	TRBJ2-7	.	.	13	CASRVGSFYEQYF	TGTGCCAGCAGGGTGGGCAGCTTCTACGAGCAGTACTTC
TRBV6-5	TRBJ1-5	.	.	15	CASRDSTHSNQPQHF	TGTGCCAGCAGGGACAGTACGCATAGCAATCAGCCCCAGCATTTT
TRBV3-1/TRBV3-2	TRBJ1-1	.	.	13	CASSQDAGTEAFF	TGTGCCAGCAGCCAAGATGCGGGGACTGAAGCTTTCTTT
TRBV27	TRBJ2-7	.	.	13	CASSGTDSYEQYF	TGTGCCAGCAGTGGGACGGACAGCTACGAGCAGTACTTC
TRBV2	TRBJ2-3	TRBD2	.	16	CASSELGAGATDTQYF	TGTGCCAGCAGTGAGTTAGGGGCGGGAGCAACAGATACGCAGTATTTT
TRBV9	TRBJ2-7	.	.	18	CASSVGPGPGVVFYEQYF	TGTGCCAGCAGCGTAGGGCCGGGGCCAGGGGTAGTCTTTTACGAGCAGTACTTC
TRBV7-2	TRBJ1-3	.	.	15	CASSLVYGSGNTIYF	TGTGCCAGCAGCTTAGTATACGGCTCTGGAAACACCATATATTTT
TRBV7-2	TRBJ2-2	.	.	15	CASSEQGPNTGELFF	TGTGCCAGCAGCGAACAGGGTCCGAACACCGGGGAGCTGTTTTTT
TRBV24-1	TRBJ2-3	TRBD2	.	16	CATSEGTSGSTDTQYF	TGTGCCACCAGTGAGGGGACTAGCGGGTCGACAGATACGCAGTATTTT
TRBV10-2	TRBJ2-2	TRBD1	.	16	CASRDDRGLNTGELFF	TGCGCCAGCAGAGACGACAGGGGTCTGAACACCGGGGAGCTGTTTTTT
TRBV4-1	TRBJ1-2	.	few	15	CASSQDDRYNYGYTF	TGCGCCAGCAGCCAAGATGACAGATATAACTATGGCTACACCTTC
TRBV5-1	TRBJ2-7	TRBD1	.	15	CASRPGQGVRYEQYF	TGCGCCAGCAGACCAGGACAGGGGGTTAGGTACGAGCAGTACTTC
TRBV11-2	TRBJ2-7	TRBD1	.	13	CASSSTTGGEQYF	TGTGCCAGCAGCTCGACTACAGGGGGCGAGCAGTACTTC
TRBV12-5	TRBJ2-1	.	few	18	CASGLTPDGTSPYNEQFF	TGTGCTAGTGGTTTGACGCCCGATGGGACATCACCCTACAATGAGCAGTTCTTC
TRBV6-5	TRBJ1-5	.	.	14	CASSLAGTHQPQHF	TGTGCCAGCAGTTTGGCAGGGACTCATCAGCCCCAGCATTTT
TRBV2	TRBJ2-1	.	.	15	CASSVKSGHYNEQFF	TGTGCCAGCAGTGTAAAAAGCGGCCATTACAATGAGCAGTTCTTC
TRBV30	TRBJ1-2	.	few	12	CACRGILYGYTF	TGTGCCTGCCGCGGGATCCTCTATGGCTACACCTTC
TRBV4-1	TRBJ1-4	TRBD1	.	16	CASRDNPGQGYEKLFF	TGCGCCAGCAGAGACAATCCGGGACAGGGGTATGAAAAACTGTTTTTT
TRBV2	TRBJ2-7	TRBD1	.	15	CASRAYRDRTYEQYF	TGTGCCAGCAGGGCTTACCGGGACAGAACCTACGAGCAGTACTTC
TRBV27	TRBJ1-2	.	.	15	CASSLMAGADYGYTF	TGTGCCAGCAGTTTAATGGCAGGAGCGGACTATGGCTACACCTTC
TRBV27	TRBJ1-2	.	.	16	CASSLSSGDRYYGYTF	TGTGCCAGCAGTTTATCGAGCGGGGACCGATACTATGGCTACACCTTC
TRBV7-2	TRBJ1-6	TRBD1	once	16	CASSLHRGSYNSPLHF	TGTGCCAGCAGCCTCCACAGGGGGTCCTATAATTCACCCCTCCACTTT
TRBV5-1	TRBJ2-7	TRBD1	.	14	CASSRTGEENEQYF	TGCGCCAGCAGCCGGACAGGGGAGGAGAACGAGCAGTACTTC
TRBV24-1	TRBJ2-1	TRBD2	few	17	CATSDSRQAGGLNEQFF	TGTGCCACCAGTGACTCACGCCAAGCGGGAGGACTTAATGAGCAGTTCTTC